This T cell receptor (beta chain) comes out of a study of cytomegalovirus exposure and HLA in healthy donors. The study, taken as a whole, reports: An analysis done earlier found most TCR beta V segments productive about 90% or about 30% of the time. Reports indicated that the classifier achieved high specificity and sensitivity in diagnosing cytomegalovirus status. A few chains linked to CMV were shown in vitro to be specific for CMV antigens. When a later analysis was performed, an Asian-associated ancestry cluster reportedly had fewer N-insertions than the 666-donor mean.

The CDR3 runs to 15 residues. Trimming stripped 0 bases from V and 10 bases from J, with 16 bases between. CDR1 and CDR2 from the germline V gene are SGDLS and YYNGEE. Vbeta (60) and Jbeta (13) primers were used in the PCR. Assay: immunoSEQ multiplex PCR; the TCRdb copy retains only in-frame clones and omits some. Of approximately 110,000 clones listed, about four fifths are singletons. Points on this clone: Its matching antigen is unknown.

This TCR was sampled from a man aged 40-55 years in good health and CMV-seronegative. The sequencing input was PBMCs. The rearrangement uses TRBV9 and TRBJ1-4, with a possible D match to TRBD1 (6 bases). Here the CDR3 reads CASSVGLDSFGKLFF. DNA for the CDR3: TGTGCCAGCAGCGTAGGTTTGGACAGCTTCGGAAAACTGTTTTTT.